A single sample is the source of the 20 T cell receptor beta chains below, sequenced in a study of blood T cell repertoires in COVID-19. The method was immunoSEQ multiplex PCR; TCRdb's version includes in-frame clones alone and lacks a portion of them. This table has 110,000 to 150,000 clones, about 89% appearing once. The specimen sequenced was PBMCs or T cells enriched from blood (not recorded which). These receptors were taken from a man aged 55 to 70 who had recovered from COVID-19.

V is TRBV27 and J is TRBJ2-1; the match to TRBD2 covers 11 bases. The CDR3 covers 15 residues. The trim removed 5 bases at V and 6 bases at J, leaving 6 bases unmatched. Germline V CDR1 and CDR2: MNHEY, SMNVEV (reference sequence). The CDR3 reads CASSRVAGGGNEQFF. The DNA of the CDR3 is TGTGCCAGCAGTAGGGTAGCGGGAGGGGGCAATGAGCAGTTCTTC.

The rearrangement links TRBV5-1 to TRBJ2-3, with D perhaps TRBD1 (5 bases). Trimming took off 4 bases at V and 2 bases at J, with 8 bases between the two ends. Germline assignment: CDR1 SGHRS and CDR2 YFSETQ. The CDR3 covers 13 residues. The CDR3 sequence: CASSDRATDTQYF. In DNA, the CDR3 is TGCGCCAGCAGCGACAGAGCCACAGATACGCAGTATTTT.

V and J are TRBV7-9 and TRBJ1-2; D is unclear. The CDR3 is made up of 16 amino acids. V was shortened by 0 bases and J by 2 bases, with 13 bases between the two germline ends. Germline values: CDR1 SEHNR, CDR2 FQNEAQ (reference sequence). CDR3 sequence reads: CASSLAGSRSNYGYTF. CDR3 DNA sequence: TGTGCCAGCAGCTTAGCGGGCAGCCGCTCCAACTATGGCTACACCTTC.

CDR3: CASSQEGPVTEAFF. The CDR3 coding sequence is TGTGCCAGCAGCCAAGAGGGGCCGGTTACTGAAGCTTTCTTT. The chain carries TRBV4-2 and TRBJ1-1, with D maybe TRBD1 (5 bases). Germline-derived CDR1 and CDR2 are LGHNA and YNFKEQ. Between the trimmed V and J ends, which lost 0 bases and 5 bases, there was a span of 10 bases. The CDR3 is 14 residues long.

The chain links TRBV5-1 to TRBJ1-6, with 10 bases that match TRBD1. The CDR3 sequence is 16 residues long. The V and J ends lost 0 bases and 3 bases, in that order; junction bases with no gene match: 0. CDR1 SGHRS and CDR2 YFSETQ come from the germline V gene. CDR3 loop: CASSLGTGGYNSPLHF. Here the CDR3 DNA reads TGCGCCAGCAGCTTGGGGACAGGGGGCTATAATTCACCCCTCCACTTT. Drawing the rest from reference TRBV5-1 and TRBJ1-6, the complete variable domain is KAGVTQTPRYLIKTRGQQVTLSCSPISGHRSVSWYQQTPGQGLQFLFEYFSETQRNKGNFPGRFSGRQFSNSRSEMNVSTLELGDSALYLCASSLGTGGYNSPLHFGNGTRLTVT.

The chain links TRBV11-2 to TRBJ1-1; D is uncertain. The CDR3 sequence is 11 residues long. CDR1 and CDR2 (germline): SGHAT, FQNNGV. Trimming removed 1 base at V and 10 bases at J, with 7 bases between. In nucleotides, the CDR3 is TGTGCCAGCAGCTTAGTCACAGCAGCTTTCTTT. Protein product: CASSLVTAAFF.

The rearrangement uses TRBV11-2 and TRBJ2-1; D possibly corresponds to TRBD2 (6 bases). Looked up from germline, CDR1 is SGHAT and CDR2 is FQNNGV. CDR3 size: 13 residues. V was clipped by 6 bases and J by 8 bases, with 14 bases between them. As DNA, the CDR3 is TGTGCCAGCAGGATGGCTAGCGTGGATGAGCAGTTCTTC. Its protein is CASRMASVDEQFF.

This sequence joins TRBV24-1 and TRBJ2-7, with TRBD1 identical over 9 bases. Trimming at V came to 4 bases and at J to 5 bases, leaving 8 bases not matched to a gene. CDR1 and CDR2 (germline): KGHDR, SFDVKD. The CDR3 has 15 residues. The DNA of the CDR3 is TGTGCCACCAGTGAAACCGGGACAGGGCGCAACGAGCAGTACTTC. This gives the protein CATSETGTGRNEQYF.

This clone was observed a few times. V is TRBV14 and J is TRBJ1-1; 8 bases are shared with TRBD1. V lost 3 bases to trimming and J lost 4 bases; unmatched junction nucleotides: 7. CDR1 and CDR2 (germline): SGHDN, FVKESK. The CDR3 length is 15 residues. The CDR3 spells CASSQRTGSATEAFF. The CDR3 DNA reads as TGTGCCAGCAGCCAGCGGACAGGGTCGGCCACTGAAGCTTTCTTT.

This sequence joins TRBV18 and TRBJ1-1; D is undetermined. V dropped 6 bases and J dropped 1 base, with 9 bases sitting between them. CDR3 length: 13 residues. CDR1 is KGHSH, CDR2 LQKENI, per germline. The CDR3 DNA reads as TGTGCCAGCTCTCGACAACAGAACACTGAAGCTTTCTTT. It translates to CASSRQQNTEAFF.

A remark on this clone: Just one base apart from a much larger clone, this may be a read error. The chain joins TRBV6-1 to TRBJ1-6, with D uncertain. The CDR3 loop spans 13 amino acids. Germline-derived CDR1 and CDR2 are MNHNS and SASEGT. The V gene lost 3 bases and the J gene lost 4 bases, with 4 bases spanning the gap. CDR3 amino acids: CASSDRYNSPLHF. In DNA, the CDR3 is TGTGCCAGCAGTGACAGGTATAATTCACCCCTCCACTTT.

The chain combines TRBV7-6 with TRBJ1-3; 8 bases line up with TRBD1. Trimming removed 5 bases from V and 0 bases from J; junction bases left unmatched: 3. Germline V gene sequence: CDR1 SGHVS, CDR2 FNYEAQ. This CDR3 has 15 amino acids. CDR3 sequence reads: CASSVDRGSGNTIYF. The CDR3 DNA is TGTGCCAGCAGCGTTGACAGGGGCTCTGGAAACACCATATATTTT.

The chain links TRBV9 to TRBJ2-5; D is ambiguous. The CDR3 has 13 residues. V was pared by 0 bases and J by 5 bases, with 8 bases between. CDR1 and CDR2 (germline): SGDLS, YYNGEE. The CDR3 region is CASSVAGAETQYF. DNA for the CDR3: TGTGCCAGCAGCGTAGCCGGAGCCGAGACCCAGTACTTC. The full variable domain, in which reference TRBV9 and TRBJ2-5 provide the parts outside the CDR3, is DSGVTQTPKHLITATGQRVTLRCSPRSGDLSVYWYQQSLDQGLQFLIQYYNGEERAKGNILERFSAQQFPDLHSELNLSSLELGDSALYFCASSVAGAETQYFGPGTRLLVL.

The V gene is TRBV5-6, the J gene TRBJ2-1; D is unclear. Germline values: CDR1 SGHDT, CDR2 YYEEEE. There are 11 residues in the CDR3. V lost 4 bases and J lost 9, with 8 bases in between. The CDR3 protein is CASSRVTEQFF. The CDR3 bases are TGTGCCAGCAGCCGGGTGACTGAGCAGTTCTTC.

The V and J genes are TRBV12-3 or TRBV12-4 and TRBJ2-7; TRBD2 aligns across 7 bases. Germline trimming cut 2 bases from V and 7 bases from J; bases unmatched to any gene: 5. This CDR3 is built from 13 residues. CDR3 in DNA: TGTGCCAGCAGTTTATGGGACGGGGGGGAGCAGTACTTC. It translates to CASSLWDGGEQYF.

The chain couples TRBV5-1 to TRBJ1-3, with TRBD1 as a possible D gene (5 bases). The CDR3 totals 16 residues. V was cut by 0 bases and J by 3 bases, with 13 bases left in between. Germline lookup yields CDR1 SGHRS and CDR2 YFSETQ. The DNA of the CDR3 is TGCGCCAGCAGCTTGGTCGGGGGTGAGGATGGAAACACCATATATTTT. Encoded protein: CASSLVGGEDGNTIYF.

J is TRBJ1-2 and V is TRBV28, with D possibly being TRBD1 (6 bases). Trimming removed 2 bases at V and 4 bases at J, with 14 bases between. This CDR3 is 15 amino acids long. Per germline, CDR1 MDHEN and CDR2 SYDVKM. The DNA of the CDR3 is TGTGCCAGCAGTTTAATCCAGGGGAGTGGCTATGGCTACACCTTC. Its translation is CASSLIQGSGYGYTF.

The J gene is TRBJ2-3, the V gene TRBV28; 10 bases are shared with TRBD2. Germline-derived CDR1 and CDR2 are MDHEN and SYDVKM. The V gene end was trimmed by 5 bases and the J gene end by 1 base; junction bases not matched to a gene: 6. The CDR3 covers 16 residues. DNA of the CDR3: TGTGCCAGCAGTCTACAGGGGACTAGCGGCACAGATACGCAGTATTTT. It is translated as CASSLQGTSGTDTQYF.

The chain is built from TRBV2 and TRBJ2-3, with D possibly matching TRBD2 (6 bases). The V end lost 8 bases, the J end lost 2 bases, and 14 bases lay between the germline ends. CDR1 SNHLY and CDR2 FYNNEI come from the germline V gene. CDR3 length: 14 residues. CDR3 residues: CASGGSGLTDTQYF. CDR3 sequence (DNA): TGTGCCAGCGGGGGGAGCGGACTCACAGATACGCAGTATTTT.

The chain carries TRBV28 and TRBJ2-3; D is undetermined. CDR1 and CDR2 from the germline V gene are MDHEN and SYDVKM. CDR3 length: 13 amino acids. Trimming took 3 bases from V and 3 from J, leaving 7 bases between them. For the CDR3, the DNA is TGTGCCAGCAGTTTGGTAGTTACAGATACGCAGTATTTT. It yields the protein CASSLVVTDTQYF.